This T cell receptor beta chain was observed in a study of cytomegalovirus exposure and HLA in healthy donors. Study results and caveats: The study found most TCR sequences rare, yet found some public TCRs in many donors.

Comments on this clone: The antigen is unknown.

The study ran its PCR with 60 Vbeta and 13 Jbeta primers. TCRdb keeps only in-frame clones here, not all; method: immunoSEQ multiplex PCR. Of 100,000 to 150,000 clones in the sample, roughly 68% were seen once. CDR3 length: 16 residues. CDR1 and CDR2 from the germline V gene are PRHDT and FYEKMQ (reference sequence). Deletions cut 5 bases from V and 4 bases from J, with 20 bases between. The chain joins TRBV13 to TRBJ1-2; D possibly corresponds to TRBD1 (5 bases). The TCR comes from a woman between 45 and 65 years old in good health and CMV-seropositive. Sequencing was performed on PBMCs. DNA for the CDR3: TGTGCCAGCAGCCAACTAATTACAGGTTCGGCCTATGGCTACACCTTC. It codes for CASSQLITGSAYGYTF.